This TCR beta chain was sequenced during a study of T cell responses to AZD1222 COVID-19 vaccine (dated by TCRdb to about 2021). Looking at the study overall: TCR sequencing was performed for 230 to 250 trial participants, of whom about 200 were given two doses of AZD1222 and some 26 were given two doses of MenACWY control vaccine. Enrollment into the trials was organized by age into subgroups of 18-55, 56-69 and 70-plus years, and those subgroups contained around 150, 28 and 57 TCR-sequenced participants, respectively.

The sample's time point, from its label and the paper: about 28 days (+/-7) after the second vaccine dose. This specimen's treatment or condition label, per the study, means: meningococcal conjugate vaccine given as trial control. Vaccinee samples were obtained from the UK trials COV001 and COV002, which included a single-blind randomized controlled phase 2/3 trial of AZD1222 (ChAdOx1 nCoV-19) in healthy adults. Trial participant PBMC samples were collected at day 0 and day 28 after the second dose for TCRbeta chain sequencing. V is pared back by 3 bases and J by 3 bases, with 7 bases lying between the germline termini. From the germline V gene, CDR1 is SGDLS and CDR2 is YYNGEE. The CDR3 measures 13 amino acids from cysteine to phenylalanine. Left in the record is the CDR3 DNA by itself, 39 bases read in frame from the first base. This clone has just one count. It lacks a known antigen. No clone much larger than this one lies a single base away; base qualities are absent.

The CDR3 regions of human TCRbeta chains were analyzed by immunosequencing. In the paper's pipeline: Repertoire TCRs were matched against a reference library of SARS-CoV-2-specific TCRs generated with the MIRA antigen-specificity platform. Breadth was defined as the fraction of unique TCRs that were SARS-CoV-2-associated, and depth was defined as the fraction of total T cells that were SARS-CoV-2-associated. Using the MIRA data, each spike-specific TCR was assigned both to the spike region to which the TCR was reactive and to a CD4 or CD8 class. Log10-transformed breadth and depth values were compared by one-way ANOVA with Sidak's multiple comparisons tests. What TCRdb holds here is the immuneACCESS table cut down to in-frame rearrangements. Part of the clones is not present; checked against another copy, under half of the missing clones reflect an unresolved V gene, and the others are unexplained. That table is the source of V, J and clone size, and D and trimming were worked out from the DNA. A total of around 140,000 clones appear in this sample, about 89% of them only once. About 7.5% of the sample lies in the top ten.

The investigation overall reported the following: Reportedly, close to half of the unique spike-specific TCRs recognized epitopes lying outside the regions that are mutated in the B.1.351 and B.1.1.7 variants. The whole spike protein was spanned by vaccine-associated CD4 TCRs, and dominant responses were seen in regions 160-218 and 743-854. The 56-69-year group was small, and its depth increase did not reach significance, likely because of low power. A significant rise in spike-specific TCR breadth and depth was observed after two AZD1222 doses relative to day 0 and relative to MenACWY recipients. Conclusions about previously exposed vaccinees are limited because only a handful of AZD1222 recipients were SARS-CoV-2 seropositive at baseline. No day 14 peak-response samples were available, so repertoires were characterized only after the peak T cell response. Participants were mostly white British and included more females than males, and it was suggested by the authors that clonal diversity may have been underestimated.

The V gene is TRBV9 and the J gene is TRBJ1-5, with a tentative D gene TRBD1 over 5 matching bases. The clonotype was recovered from an adult who received the MenACWY meningococcal vaccine as a control. The source material was peripheral blood, sampled 28 days after the second dose of the MenACWY control vaccine. The CDR3 protein sequence reads: CASSAGLNQPQHF. The DNA reads TGTGCCAGCAGCGCGGGACTCAATCAGCCCCAGCATTTT.